This T cell receptor (beta chain) was recovered during a study of blood T cell repertoires in COVID-19. Study background: The study drew acute and convalescent COVID-19 samples from the United States, Italy and Spain. Sources were T cells, B-cell-depleted T cells, or PBMCs; the material itself was cDNA or gDNA.

In the study's own analysis: Reference gene primer amplification yielded estimated nucleated cell counts. Sequenced by immunoSEQ multiplex PCR; TCRdb stores in-frame clones only, minus some. D and trimming were read from the DNA, whereas the V and J calls and clone size are those reported in that table. The repertoire includes roughly 120,000 clones, roughly nine tenths of them detected once, and more than 3% sits in the top ten. Only one count was recorded for this clone. This CDR3 comprises 17 residues. In germline, CDR1 is KGHSH, CDR2 LQKENI. The V gene end was trimmed by 3 bases and the J gene end by 6 bases; junction bases not matched to a gene: 9.

This TCR came from a man in his fifties or sixties with active COVID-19. This chain uses TRBV18 with TRBJ1-6, with 9 bases lining up with TRBD1. The sequenced sample consisted of peripheral blood. CDR3 bases: TGTGCCAGCTCACCCCGCCTCCCGGGACAGGGTAATTCACCCCTCCACTTT. Its translation is CASSPRLPGQGNSPLHF.